This T cell receptor (beta chain) was retrieved from a study of T cell clonotyping in hematopoietic cell transplantation. Across the study: Pretransplant recipient samples were taken after cytoreduction.

Indicated time point: recipient sample about 28 days before transplant, after cytoreduction. The CDR3 runs to 14 residues. V lost 0 bases and J lost 4; bases outside the gene matches: 3. The germline gives CDR1 GTSNPN, CDR2 SVGIG (reference sequence). The table came from immunoSEQ multiplex PCR; TCRdb's copy has only in-frame clones and leaves some out. Of about 69,000 clones in the sample, 95% to 97% were seen once. This sequence was found in a woman in her forties or fifties with acute myeloid leukemia. Some clones in this sample may be carry-over from other donors' samples. Specimen: peripheral blood mononuclear cells, collected before stem cell transplant. This chain uses TRBV30 with TRBJ1-3, with 7 bases that match TRBD1. For the CDR3, the DNA is TGTGCCTGGAGTGTTAGGGGGCTCGGAAACACCATATATTTT. This sequence encodes CAWSVRGLGNTIYF.